The next 7 T cell receptor beta chains were all read from a single sample in a study of blood T cell repertoires in COVID-19. Sequencing was performed with immunoSEQ multiplex PCR; in TCRdb, only in-frame clones are kept and a portion is missing. The sample shows about 190,000 clones, roughly 91% of them seen only once. Sequenced material: peripheral blood. Every receptor here comes from a man aged 35 to 55 with active or convalescent COVID-19.

The chain couples TRBV10-3 to TRBJ2-7; 12 bases match TRBD2. Germline V gene lookup returns CDR1 ENHRY and CDR2 SYGVKD. J gave up 1 base and V 2 bases, and 0 bases lay outside the gene matches. The CDR3 is 15 residues long. The CDR3 sequence: CAISEGLAGSYEQYF. In nucleotides, the CDR3 is TGTGCCATCAGTGAGGGACTAGCGGGGTCCTACGAGCAGTACTTC.

The chain links TRBV27 to TRBJ1-5; a weak D match, TRBD1 (5 bases). Per germline, CDR1 MNHEY and CDR2 SMNVEV (reference sequence). Trimming removed 6 bases at V and 1 base at J, with 10 bases between. The CDR3 length is 14 residues. CDR3 loop: CASRTGGSNQPQHF. The CDR3, as DNA: TGTGCCAGCAGAACAGGCGGCAGCAATCAGCCCCAGCATTTT.

This sequence joins TRBV2 and TRBJ1-2; 10 nucleotides match TRBD1. J lost 5 bases, V lost 6 bases, and 3 bases had no gene match. The CDR3 covers 13 residues. Germline CDR1 SNHLY, CDR2 FYNNEI. CDR3 residues: CASREGQGYGYTF. CDR3 DNA: TGTGCCAGCAGGGAGGGACAGGGGTATGGCTACACCTTC.

J is TRBJ2-7 and V is TRBV28; 9 bases map to TRBD1. Trimming took 6 bases from V and 2 from J; bases not matched to a gene: 5. Germline assignment: CDR1 MDHEN and CDR2 SYDVKM. CDR3 size: 14 residues. The CDR3 nucleotides are TGTGCCAGCAGGAGCGGGACAGGGCCCTACGAGCAGTACTTC. Its translation is CASRSGTGPYEQYF.

The chain has TRBV29-1 and TRBJ2-3, with 8 bases aligning to TRBD1. Losses at the gene ends were 6 bases for V and 3 bases for J; bases not matched to a gene: 8. The germline V gene encodes CDR1 SQVTM and CDR2 ANQGSEA. This CDR3 contains 14 residues. CDR3 in amino acids: CSVTRGDRTDTQYF. The CDR3 coding sequence is TGCAGCGTCACAAGGGGGGACAGGACAGATACGCAGTATTTT.

The gene calls are TRBV2 and TRBJ1-2, with 10 bases aligning to TRBD1. Germline CDR1 and CDR2: SNHLY and FYNNEI. This CDR3 region has 15 residues. V lost 5 bases, J lost 4 bases, and 7 bases stayed unmatched. This CDR3 reads CASSTDRGRVYGYTF. CDR3 sequence (DNA): TGTGCCAGCAGTACCGACAGGGGGCGGGTCTATGGCTACACCTTC. The whole variable domain, filled in from reference TRBV2 and TRBJ1-2, reads EPEVTQTPSHQVTQMGQEVILRCVPISNHLYFYWYRQILGQKVEFLVSFYNNEISEKSEIFDDQFSVERPDGSNFTLKIRSTKLEDSAMYFCASSTDRGRVYGYTFGSGTRLTVV.

The chain recombines TRBV2 with TRBJ1-5, with unresolved D. The CDR3 is made up of 14 amino acids. V was pared by 5 bases and J by 3 bases, with 11 bases between. CDR1 and CDR2 from the germline V gene are SNHLY and FYNNEI. As DNA, the CDR3 is TGTGCCAGCAGTTACGCCGGGGACAATCAGCCCCAGCATTTT. Protein product: CASSYAGDNQPQHF. Full variable domain (missing parts from reference TRBV2 and TRBJ1-5): EPEVTQTPSHQVTQMGQEVILRCVPISNHLYFYWYRQILGQKVEFLVSFYNNEISEKSEIFDDQFSVERPDGSNFTLKIRSTKLEDSAMYFCASSYAGDNQPQHFGDGTRLSIL.